These T cell receptor beta chains were read from a single sample in a study of radiotherapy plus CTLA-4 blockade in lung cancer. Method: immunoSEQ multiplex PCR; TCRdb's copy keeps in-frame clones and lacks some. The data hold 86,000 or so clones, with around 78% observed a single time. The sequencing used peripheral blood, collected from a patient treated with radiotherapy plus ipilimumab. The receptor source for this set is a human donor with non-small cell lung cancer who had a partial response to radiotherapy plus ipilimumab. Some clones in this sample may be carry-over from other donors' samples. Both conserved end residues are part of each CDR3. A D gene is named only where the DNA matches it firmly. Clone sizes are given selectively: once, few, many, or a class where the clone is expanded.

TGTGCCAGCAGCTTAGGGCAGGTTTTAAATGAAAAACTGTTTTTT,CASSLGQVLNEKLFF,TRBJ1-4,-,few,TRBV7-2
TGCGCCAGCAGCTTGGAGGGCAGGGTAACTGGAAACACCATATATTTT,CASSLEGRVTGNTIYF,TRBJ1-3,-,-,TRBV5-1
TGTGCCAGCAGTGAACAGTGGAACACTGAAGCTTTCTTT,CASSEQWNTEAFF,TRBJ1-1,-,few,TRBV2
TGTGCCAGTAGTATCGTGCAGGGGGCCCTAGCGGTCAATGAGCAGTTCTTC,CASSIVQGALAVNEQFF,TRBJ2-1,-,-,TRBV19
TGTGCCAGCAGCCTAGGGACTAGCCCTAATACGCAGTATTTT,CASSLGTSPNTQYF,TRBJ2-3,TRBD2,-,TRBV7-3
TGCGCCAGCAGCCGGGGGGGGGTAATAAGGGAGACCCAGTACTTC,CASSRGGVIRETQYF,TRBJ2-5,TRBD2,-,TRBV5-1
TGTGCCATCGCGGAGGGCAGGGTAAACAATGAGCAGTTCTTC,CAIAEGRVNNEQFF,TRBJ2-1,-,-,TRBV10-3
TGTGCCAGCAGCGTAGAGGGGGATTCTAGCACAGATACGCAGTATTTT,CASSVEGDSSTDTQYF,TRBJ2-3,-,-,TRBV9
TGTGCCAGCAGCTTAGCGATGGACTTACCCACCGAGCAGTTCTTC,CASSLAMDLPTEQFF,TRBJ2-1,-,few,TRBV7-8
TGTGCCAGCAGTTTGGGGGGGGCTGGTTCACCCCTCCACTTT,CASSLGGAGSPLHF,TRBJ1-6,-,medium-sized,TRBV6-6
TGTGCCAGCAGCGTAGGACTAGTCGGATACAATGAGCAGTTCTTC,CASSVGLVGYNEQFF,TRBJ2-1,-,once,TRBV9
TGTGCCAGCAGCGCACGGCGGGCGGATACGCAGTATTTT,CASSARRADTQYF,TRBJ2-3,-,few,TRBV9
TGTGCCAGCAGCCTCACAGGGGATGGAAACACCATATATTTT,CASSLTGDGNTIYF,TRBJ1-3,TRBD1,-,TRBV2
TGTGCCAGCAGAAAGGGGGGGGCTGGGAATGAAAAACTGTTTTTT,CASRKGGAGNEKLFF,TRBJ1-4,-,-,TRBV6-1
TGTGCCACCGGGCGGGCAGGAGCGTACAATGAGCAGTTCTTC,CATGRAGAYNEQFF,TRBJ2-1,-,-,TRBV15
TGTGCCAGCAGACAGCGGGAGGGCCTACATGAGCAGTTCTTC,CASRQREGLHEQFF,TRBJ2-1,TRBD2,-,TRBV2
TGTGTCAGCAGTAAATTCCAGGGTACTCAGCCCCAGCATTTT,CVSSKFQGTQPQHF,TRBJ1-5,-,-,TRBV28
TGTGCCAGTAGTGAATCGGGGGGGTACAGTAATGAGCAGTTCTTC,CASSESGGYSNEQFF,TRBJ2-1,TRBD2,-,TRBV19
TGTGCCAGCAGCACGGTTGCCAGGGTGAGGTACGAGCAGTACTTC,CASSTVARVRYEQYF,TRBJ2-7,-,many,TRBV27
TGTGCCAGCATCGGGACAGGGGGCTATGAAAAACTGTTTTTT,CASIGTGGYEKLFF,TRBJ1-4,TRBD1,-,TRBV6-1
TGTGCCAGCAGCTTAAACAGCCGGCACACTGAAGCTTTCTTT,CASSLNSRHTEAFF,TRBJ1-1,-,once,TRBV7-2
TGTGCCAGCAGCCCGCAGGCGCTTCTTGGTGAGCAGTTCTTC,CASSPQALLGEQFF,TRBJ2-1,-,-,TRBV11-2
TGCGCCAGCAGCATACTAGCGGGGGCCCTCCACACCGGGGAGCTGTTTTTT,CASSILAGALHTGELFF,TRBJ2-2,TRBD2,once,TRBV5-1
TGTGCCAGCAGCGCGTTGTGGGGGGGGAGCTCCTACAATGAGCAGTTCTTC,CASSALWGGSSYNEQFF,TRBJ2-1,TRBD2,-,TRBV7-8